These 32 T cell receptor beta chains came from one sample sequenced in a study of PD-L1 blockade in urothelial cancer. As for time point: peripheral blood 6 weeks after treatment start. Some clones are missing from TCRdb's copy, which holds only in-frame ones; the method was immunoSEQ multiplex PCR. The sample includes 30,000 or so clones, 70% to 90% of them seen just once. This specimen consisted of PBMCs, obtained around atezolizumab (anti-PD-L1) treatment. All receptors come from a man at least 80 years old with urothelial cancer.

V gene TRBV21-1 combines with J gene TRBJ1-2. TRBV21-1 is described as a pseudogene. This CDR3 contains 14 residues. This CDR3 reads CASSKRGALDGYTF. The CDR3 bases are TGTGCCAGCAGCAAACGGGGGGCCTTGGATGGCTACACCTTC.

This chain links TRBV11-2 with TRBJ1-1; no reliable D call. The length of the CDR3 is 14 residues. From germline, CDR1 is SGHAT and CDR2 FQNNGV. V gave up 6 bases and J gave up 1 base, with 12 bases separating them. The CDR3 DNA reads TGTGCCAGCAGTCCTCTTGGCCCGAACACTGAAGCTTTCTTT. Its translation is CASSPLGPNTEAFF.

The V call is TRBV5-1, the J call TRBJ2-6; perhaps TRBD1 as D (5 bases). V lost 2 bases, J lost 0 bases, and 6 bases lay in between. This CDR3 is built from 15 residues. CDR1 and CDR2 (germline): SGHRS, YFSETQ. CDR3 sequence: CASSLGVSGANVLTF. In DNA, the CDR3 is TGCGCCAGCAGCTTAGGGGTCTCTGGGGCCAACGTCCTGACTTTC.

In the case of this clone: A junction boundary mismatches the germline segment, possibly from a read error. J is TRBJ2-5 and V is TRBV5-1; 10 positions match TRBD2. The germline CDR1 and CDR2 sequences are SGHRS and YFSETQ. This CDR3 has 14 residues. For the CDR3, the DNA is TGCGCCAGCAGCCCTTACCAGCGGGAGGGCCGGGTCGACTTC. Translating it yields CASSPYQREGRVDF.

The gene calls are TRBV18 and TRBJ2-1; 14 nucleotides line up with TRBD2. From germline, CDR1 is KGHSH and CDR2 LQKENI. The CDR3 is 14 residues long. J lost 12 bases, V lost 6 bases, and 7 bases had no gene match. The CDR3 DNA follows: TGTGCCAGCTCTCCGGGACTAGCGGGAGTAGGGCAGTTCTTC. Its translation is CASSPGLAGVGQFF.

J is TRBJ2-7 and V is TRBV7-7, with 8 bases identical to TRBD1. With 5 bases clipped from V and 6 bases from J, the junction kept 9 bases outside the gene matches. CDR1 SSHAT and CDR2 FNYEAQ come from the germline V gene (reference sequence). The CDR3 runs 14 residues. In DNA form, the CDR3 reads TGTGCCAGCAGCCCCAGGACAGGGACCGCCGAGCAGTACTTC. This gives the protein CASSPRTGTAEQYF.

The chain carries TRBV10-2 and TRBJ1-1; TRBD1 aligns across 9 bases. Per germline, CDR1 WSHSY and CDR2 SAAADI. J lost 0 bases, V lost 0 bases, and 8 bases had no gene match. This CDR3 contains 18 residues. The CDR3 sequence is CASSESFLGQGMNTEAFF. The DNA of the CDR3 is TGCGCCAGCAGTGAGTCTTTTTTAGGACAGGGGATGAACACTGAAGCTTTCTTT.

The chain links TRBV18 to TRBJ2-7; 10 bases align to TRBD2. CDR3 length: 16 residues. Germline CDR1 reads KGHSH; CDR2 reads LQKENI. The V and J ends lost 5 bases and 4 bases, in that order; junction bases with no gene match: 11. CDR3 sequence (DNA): TGTGCCAGCTCAGGCCGGACTAGCGGCGGGGCTTACGAGCAGTACTTC. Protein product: CASSGRTSGGAYEQYF.

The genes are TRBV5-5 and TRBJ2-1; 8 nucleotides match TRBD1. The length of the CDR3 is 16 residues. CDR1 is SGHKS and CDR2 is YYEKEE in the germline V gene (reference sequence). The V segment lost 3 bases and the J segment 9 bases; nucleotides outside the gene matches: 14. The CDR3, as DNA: TGTGCCAGCAGCTCAAGGGACAGGCCCCATACGGGTGAGCAGTTCTTC. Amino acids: CASSSRDRPHTGEQFF.

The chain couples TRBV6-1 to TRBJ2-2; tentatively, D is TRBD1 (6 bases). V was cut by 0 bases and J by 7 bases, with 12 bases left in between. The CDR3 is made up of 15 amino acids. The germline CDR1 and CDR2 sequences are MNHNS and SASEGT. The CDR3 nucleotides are TGTGCCAGCAGTGAAGCCCTGGGGGCGATCGGGGAGCTGTTTTTT. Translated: CASSEALGAIGELFF.

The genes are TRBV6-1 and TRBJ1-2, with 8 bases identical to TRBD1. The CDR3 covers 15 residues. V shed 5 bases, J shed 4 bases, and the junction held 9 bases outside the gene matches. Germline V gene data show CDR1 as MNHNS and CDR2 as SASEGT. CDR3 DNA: TGTGCCAGCAGTTCCCGGACAGGGAACAGCTATGGCTACACCTTC. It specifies CASSSRTGNSYGYTF.

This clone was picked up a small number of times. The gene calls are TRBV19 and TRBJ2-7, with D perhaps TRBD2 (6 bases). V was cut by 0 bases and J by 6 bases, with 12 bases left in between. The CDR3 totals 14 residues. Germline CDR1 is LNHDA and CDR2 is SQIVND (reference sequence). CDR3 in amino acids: CASSIDAGTGEQYF. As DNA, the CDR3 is TGTGCCAGTAGTATAGATGCGGGAACCGGCGAGCAGTACTTC.

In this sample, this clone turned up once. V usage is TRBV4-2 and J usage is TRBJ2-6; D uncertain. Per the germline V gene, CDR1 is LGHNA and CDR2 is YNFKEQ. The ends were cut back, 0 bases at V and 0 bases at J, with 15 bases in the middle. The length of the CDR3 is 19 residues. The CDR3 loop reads CASSQDYGSHPSGANVLTF. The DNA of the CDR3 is TGTGCCAGCAGCCAAGATTACGGTTCCCACCCCTCTGGGGCCAACGTCCTGACTTTC.

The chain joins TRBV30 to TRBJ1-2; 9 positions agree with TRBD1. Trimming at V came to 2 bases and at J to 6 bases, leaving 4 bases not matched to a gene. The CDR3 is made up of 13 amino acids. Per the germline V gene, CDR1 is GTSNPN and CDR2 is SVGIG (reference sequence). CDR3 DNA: TGTGCCTGGAGTCACAGGGGGCGCGATGGCTACACCTTC. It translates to CAWSHRGRDGYTF.

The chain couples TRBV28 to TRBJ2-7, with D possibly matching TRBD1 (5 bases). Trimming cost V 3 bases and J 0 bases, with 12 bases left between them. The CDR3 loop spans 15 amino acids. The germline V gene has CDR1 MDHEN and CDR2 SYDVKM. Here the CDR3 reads CASSFGQPSSYEQYF. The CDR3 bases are TGTGCCAGCAGTTTCGGACAACCGAGCTCCTACGAGCAGTACTTC.

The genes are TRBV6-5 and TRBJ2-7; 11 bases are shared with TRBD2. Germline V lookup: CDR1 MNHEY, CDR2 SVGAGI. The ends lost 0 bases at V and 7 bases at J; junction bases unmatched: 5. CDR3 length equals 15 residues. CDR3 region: CASSYSTSGRGEQYF. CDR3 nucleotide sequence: TGTGCCAGCAGTTACTCTACTAGCGGGAGAGGAGAGCAGTACTTC.

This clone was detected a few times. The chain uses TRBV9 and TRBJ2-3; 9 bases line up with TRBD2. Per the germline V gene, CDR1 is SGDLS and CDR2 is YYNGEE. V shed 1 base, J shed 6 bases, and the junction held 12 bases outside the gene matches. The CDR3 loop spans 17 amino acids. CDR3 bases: TGTGCCAGCAGCGTAAGGGGGGAAGGGACTAGCTTCGATACGCAGTATTTT. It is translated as CASSVRGEGTSFDTQYF.

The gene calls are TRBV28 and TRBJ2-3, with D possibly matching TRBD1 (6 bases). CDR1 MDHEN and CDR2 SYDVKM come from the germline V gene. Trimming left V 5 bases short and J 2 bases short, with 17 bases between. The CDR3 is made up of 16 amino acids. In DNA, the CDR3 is TGTGCCAGCAGTCAGACAGGATCCCCCCTCACAGATACGCAGTATTTT. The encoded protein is CASSQTGSPLTDTQYF.

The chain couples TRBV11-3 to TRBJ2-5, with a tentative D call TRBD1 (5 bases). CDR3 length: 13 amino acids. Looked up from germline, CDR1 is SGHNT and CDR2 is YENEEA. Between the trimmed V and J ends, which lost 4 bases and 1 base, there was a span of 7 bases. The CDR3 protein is CASSSDSQETQYF. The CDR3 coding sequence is TGTGCCAGCAGCTCTGACAGCCAAGAGACCCAGTACTTC.

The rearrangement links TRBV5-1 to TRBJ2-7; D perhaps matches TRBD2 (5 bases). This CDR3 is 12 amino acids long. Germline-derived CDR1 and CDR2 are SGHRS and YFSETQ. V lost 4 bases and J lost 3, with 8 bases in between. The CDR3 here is CASSPGLYEQYF. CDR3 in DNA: TGCGCCAGCAGCCCCGGACTCTACGAGCAGTACTTC. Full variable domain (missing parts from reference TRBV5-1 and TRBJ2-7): KAGVTQTPRYLIKTRGQQVTLSCSPISGHRSVSWYQQTPGQGLQFLFEYFSETQRNKGNFPGRFSGRQFSNSRSEMNVSTLELGDSALYLCASSPGLYEQYFGPGTRLTVT.

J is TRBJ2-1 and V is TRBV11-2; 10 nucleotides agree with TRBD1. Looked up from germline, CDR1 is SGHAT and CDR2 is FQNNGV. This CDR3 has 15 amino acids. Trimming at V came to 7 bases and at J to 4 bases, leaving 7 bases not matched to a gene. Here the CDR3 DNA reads TGTGCCAGCAATACCCCGGGACAGGGGTACAATGAGCAGTTCTTC. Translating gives CASNTPGQGYNEQFF.

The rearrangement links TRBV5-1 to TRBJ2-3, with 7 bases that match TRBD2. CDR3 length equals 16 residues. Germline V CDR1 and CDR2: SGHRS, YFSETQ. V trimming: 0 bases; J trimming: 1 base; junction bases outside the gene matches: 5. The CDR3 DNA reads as TGCGCCAGCAGCTTGGACGGCGGGAGAGGCACAGATACGCAGTATTTT. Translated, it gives CASSLDGGRGTDTQYF.

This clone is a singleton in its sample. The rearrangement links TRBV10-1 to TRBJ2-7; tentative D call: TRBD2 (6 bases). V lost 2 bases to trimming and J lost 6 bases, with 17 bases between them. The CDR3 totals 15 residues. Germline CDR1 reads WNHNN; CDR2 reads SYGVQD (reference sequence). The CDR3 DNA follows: TGCGCCAGCAGTGAGGGCAAGGGGAGGCCCCTCGAGCAGTACTTC. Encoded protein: CASSEGKGRPLEQYF.

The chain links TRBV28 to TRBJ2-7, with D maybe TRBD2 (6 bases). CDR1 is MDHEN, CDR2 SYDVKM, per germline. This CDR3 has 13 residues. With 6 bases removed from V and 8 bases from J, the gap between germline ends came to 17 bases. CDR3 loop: CASSPGLGLQQYF. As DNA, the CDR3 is TGTGCCAGCAGCCCGGGACTGGGTCTCCAGCAGTACTTC.

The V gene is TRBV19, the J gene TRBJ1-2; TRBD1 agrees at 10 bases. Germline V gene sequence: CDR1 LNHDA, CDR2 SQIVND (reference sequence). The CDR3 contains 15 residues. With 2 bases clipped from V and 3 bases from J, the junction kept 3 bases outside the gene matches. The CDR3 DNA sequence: TGTGCCAGTAGTATACGGGACAGGGGTGACTATGGCTACACCTTC. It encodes CASSIRDRGDYGYTF.

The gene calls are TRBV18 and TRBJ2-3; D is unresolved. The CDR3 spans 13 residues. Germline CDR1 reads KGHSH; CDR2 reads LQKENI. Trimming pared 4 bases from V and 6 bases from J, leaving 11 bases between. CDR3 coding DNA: TGTGCCAGCTCACTATCGCCCGGGGATACGCAGTATTTT. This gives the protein CASSLSPGDTQYF.

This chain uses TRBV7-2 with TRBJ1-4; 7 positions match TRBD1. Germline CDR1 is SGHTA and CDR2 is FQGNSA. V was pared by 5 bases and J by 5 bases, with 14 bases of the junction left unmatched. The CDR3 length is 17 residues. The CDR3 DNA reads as TGTGCCAGCAGCCGCCTACTAGCGGGACAGCCCAATGAAAAACTGTTTTTT. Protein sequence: CASSRLLAGQPNEKLFF.

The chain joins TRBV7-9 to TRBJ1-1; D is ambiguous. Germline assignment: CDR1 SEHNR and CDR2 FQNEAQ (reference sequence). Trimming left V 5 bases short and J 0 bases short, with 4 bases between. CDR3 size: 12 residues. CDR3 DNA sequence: TGTGCCAGCAGCAACATGAACACTGAAGCTTTCTTT. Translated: CASSNMNTEAFF.

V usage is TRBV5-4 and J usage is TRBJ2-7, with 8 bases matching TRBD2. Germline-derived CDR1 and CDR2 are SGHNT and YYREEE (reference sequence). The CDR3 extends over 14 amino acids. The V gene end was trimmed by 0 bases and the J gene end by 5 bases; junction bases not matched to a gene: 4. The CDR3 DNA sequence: TGTGCCAGCAGCTTGGGCGGGAGGAGAAACGAGCAGTACTTC. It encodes CASSLGGRRNEQYF.

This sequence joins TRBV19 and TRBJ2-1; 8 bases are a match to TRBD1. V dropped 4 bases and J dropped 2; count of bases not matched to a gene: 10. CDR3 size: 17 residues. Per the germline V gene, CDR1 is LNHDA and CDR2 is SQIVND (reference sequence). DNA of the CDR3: TGTGCCAGTAGTAGGGGCGGACAGGGCGGCCCCTACAATGAGCAGTTCTTC. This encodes CASSRGGQGGPYNEQFF.

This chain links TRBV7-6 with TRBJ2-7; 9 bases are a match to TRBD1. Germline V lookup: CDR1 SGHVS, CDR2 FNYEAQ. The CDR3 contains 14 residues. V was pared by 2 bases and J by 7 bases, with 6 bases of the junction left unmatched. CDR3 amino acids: CASSLRTGEGEQYF. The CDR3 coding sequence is TGTGCCAGCAGCTTAAGGACAGGGGAAGGAGAGCAGTACTTC.

The chain's CDR3 is CASSREAGRAGNTGELFF. The CDR3 coding sequence is TGCGCCAGCAGCCGAGAGGCGGGAAGGGCCGGGAACACCGGGGAGCTGTTTTTT. This chain uses TRBV4-1 with TRBJ2-2, with D possibly being TRBD2 (6 bases). Germline CDR1 MGHRA, CDR2 YSYEKL. V was trimmed by 4 bases and J by 1 base, leaving 19 bases between them. CDR3 length: 18 amino acids.